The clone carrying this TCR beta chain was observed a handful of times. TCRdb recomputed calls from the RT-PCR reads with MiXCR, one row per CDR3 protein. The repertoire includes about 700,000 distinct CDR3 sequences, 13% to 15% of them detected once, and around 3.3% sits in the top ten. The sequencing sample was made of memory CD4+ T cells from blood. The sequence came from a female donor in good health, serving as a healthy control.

DNA of the CDR3: TGTGCCAGCAGTGTCGGGACAGGACGTCTTTCACCCCTCCACTTT. This encodes CASSVGTGRLSPLHF. The chain links TRBV6-5 to TRBJ1-6; TRBD1 aligns across 8 bases. CDR3 length: 15 amino acids. Germline-derived CDR1 and CDR2 are MNHEY and SVGAGI. The V and J ends lost 5 bases and 9 bases, in that order; junction bases with no gene match: 9.